This TCR beta chain was profiled in a study of CD8 T cells in ankylosing spondylitis. Study results and limitations: Several highly homologous variants formed a TCR beta motif that appeared characteristic of ankylosing spondylitis blood.

Using its own MiXCR run on the 5' RACE reads, TCRdb lists one record per CDR3 protein. The repertoire includes fewer than 550,000 distinct CDR3 sequences, about 5.7% of them detected once, and 3% to 4% sits in the top ten. To note about this clonotype: The target antigen is unknown.

This sequence was found in a male donor with ankylosing spondylitis. Sequencing was performed on blood, either unsorted or a sorted T cell fraction (not recorded which).

CDR3 bases: TGTGCCACCAGTGACCAAGGACTTCTATACGCCGGGGAGCTGTTTTTT. Its protein is CATSDQGLLYAGELFF. V gene TRBV24-1 combines with J gene TRBJ2-2; possibly TRBD2 for D (5 bases). Germline lookup yields CDR1 KGHDR and CDR2 SFDVKD. V lost 4 bases and J lost 6, with 17 bases in between. The CDR3 extends over 16 amino acids.